Detailed here is one T cell receptor beta chain. The antigen is undetermined. This specimen belongs to a study of blood T cells in healthy people across ages. Whole-study results and caveats: Both higher diversity and more naive CD4+ cells marked long-lived donors when set against aged donors.

This CDR3 comprises 15 residues. After removal of 4 bases from V and 4 bases from J, the junction contained 6 bases not matched to a gene. The germline CDR1 and CDR2 sequences are LGHDT and YNNKEL (reference sequence). Combining a sample-barcoded 5' primer with a J-beta primer mix, a second PCR ran for about 6 to 11 cycles. TCRdb fed the 5' RACE reads into MiXCR, producing one record per CDR3 protein. The table has about 1,500,000 distinct CDR3 sequences, approximately 28% seen once; the top ten hold roughly 8%. The rearrangement joins TRBV3-1 to TRBJ2-3, with 9 nucleotides matching TRBD2. The sequence was obtained from a woman aged 25 to 39 in good health. Sequences were obtained from blood. CDR3 nucleotide sequence: TGTGCCAGCAGCCGGAGACTAGCGGTACCAGATACGCAGTATTTT. Protein: CASSRRLAVPDTQYF.